The rows below give T cell receptor beta chains drawn from one sample of a study of blood T cells in healthy people across ages. TCRdb used MiXCR to reprocess the 5' RACE reads, holding one entry per CDR3 protein. This sample has about 720,000 distinct CDR3 sequences, with 20% to 25% found just once. Sequencing was done on a sample of blood. The receptors originated from a man aged 65 to 85 in good health. The conserved cysteine and the conserved F or W are not part of the CDR3 here.

j_call v_call cdr3_aa
TRBJ2-3 TRBV24-1 ATSDFPAQTQY
TRBJ1-2 TRBV2 ATTQGRGYT
TRBJ1-1 TRBV11-3 ASSPQLNTEAF
TRBJ2-3 TRBV6-6 ASRIDRGRTDTQY
TRBJ2-3 TRBV5-1 ASSPKGWGTDTQY
TRBJ2-1 TRBV14 ASSQDRGLASYNEQF
TRBJ2-1 TRBV4-3 ASSQALRDNEQF
- TRBV2 ASSDLAGSETQY
TRBJ2-3 TRBV4-2 ASSQDSASTDTQY
TRBJ1-4 TRBV12-3/TRBV12-4 ASSRKAGPNH
TRBJ2-5 TRBV7-2 ASSGDRSLETQY
TRBJ2-3 TRBV7-2 ASSPQRGGRSDTQY
TRBJ2-1 TRBV12-3/TRBV12-4 ASSLLGYEQF
TRBJ2-3 TRBV5-1 ASSLDGEVSTDTQY
- TRBV3-1 ASSHSSAGETQY
- TRBV15 ATSRGQQETQY
TRBJ2-5 TRBV7-2 ASRTPPAQETQY
TRBJ1-4 TRBV11-2 ASSSTKQGADEKLF
TRBJ2-5 TRBV4-2 ASSQLSSGGGLQETQY
TRBJ1-1 TRBV6-5 ASSYQGDGTEAF
TRBJ2-1 TRBV2 ASSEGPRNEQF
TRBJ2-6 TRBV5-1 ASSQKFLGANVLT
TRBJ1-3 TRBV20-1 SVTQQNTIY
TRBJ1-4 TRBV29-1 SVEEGVTNEKLF
TRBJ2-5 TRBV20-1 SARPILSGGALSYKQY
TRBJ1-2 TRBV30 AWSTGQGISLGYT
TRBJ2-3 TRBV29-1 SVEMGPDTQY
TRBJ1-5 TRBV29-1 SVWSGLVYQPQH
TRBJ2-2 TRBV5-1 ASSPAIPGPGELF
TRBJ2-3 TRBV20-1 SARGGASGRSDTQY
TRBJ1-1 TRBV6-5 ASSYRRGDTEAF
- TRBV4-1 ASSQSQETPGLGYEQY
TRBJ2-2 TRBV2 ASSPLGGGELF
TRBJ1-6 TRBV7-7 ASSLGQTSPLH
TRBJ1-1 TRBV6-5 ASSQTVYRRAAAF
TRBJ2-3 TRBV7-6 ASSNHPGSPPDTQY
TRBJ2-7 TRBV20-1 SADGTSGGLSYEQY
TRBJ1-1 TRBV27 ASSRAWDTEAF
TRBJ1-2 TRBV5-1 ASSLGWENYGYT
TRBJ1-2 TRBV29-1 SVCGTAYGYT
TRBJ1-5 TRBV28 ASSLRPRGNGNQPQH
- TRBV12-3/TRBV12-4 ASSLESGRTYNEQF
TRBJ1-6 TRBV7-6 ASSRVQGNNSPLH
TRBJ2-2 TRBV25-1 ASSEWTGTNTGELF